Following are 29 T cell receptor beta chains from one sample sequenced in a study of Japanese encephalitis immunity and Zika vaccine responses. CFSE-labeled PBMCs were cultured 6 to 7 days with peptide pools, each at 1 ug/mL. The sort collected unfixed, live, CD56-CD19-CD16-CD3+CD4+ CFSE-low proliferating CD4 T cells. From the 5' RACE reads, TCRdb called clonotypes with MiXCR, one entry per CDR3 protein. This sample has hundreds of distinct CDR3 sequences; roughly 2% occur once, and the top ten carry approximately 25%. The source was antigen-activated CD4+ T cells from blood, cultured, collected during a Zika inactivated vaccine study. The receptor source for this set is an adult woman who received an inactivated Zika virus vaccine.

This clonotype is categorized as large (0.1 to 1%). The V and J genes are TRBV12-3 or TRBV12-4 and TRBJ1-2, with 8 bases fitting TRBD1. V lost 7 bases to trimming and J lost 2 bases; unmatched junction nucleotides: 12. CDR3 length equals 16 residues. The CDR3 DNA sequence: TGTGCCAGCAATACCTACCCGGGACAGGAGAACTATGGCTACACCTTC. The encoded protein is CASNTYPGQENYGYTF.

Sample share makes this clonotype medium-sized. The gene calls are TRBV28 and TRBJ2-6, with D perhaps matching TRBD2 (5 bases). Germline V lookup: CDR1 MDHEN, CDR2 SYDVKM. This CDR3 spans 15 amino acids. The V and J ends lost 2 bases and 5 bases respectively, with 10 bases between them. In DNA, the CDR3 is TGTGCCAGCAGTTTACCGGGAAACTGGGCCAACGTCCTGACTTTC. Its protein is CASSLPGNWANVLTF. Together with reference TRBV28 and TRBJ2-6, the CDR3 gives the full variable domain: DVKVTQSSRYLVKRTGEKVFLECVQDMDHENMFWYRQDPGLGLRLIYFSYDVKMKEKGDIPEGYSVSREKKERFSLILESASTNQTSMYLCASSLPGNWANVLTFGAGSRLTVL.

This clonotype was found many times. This chain connects TRBV7-6 to TRBJ2-7, with D hard to call. Trimming removed 1 base at V and 6 bases at J, with 16 bases between. CDR1 SGHVS and CDR2 FNYEAQ come from the germline V gene. This CDR3 is 15 amino acids long. CDR3 sequence (DNA): TGTGCCAGCAGCTTAGAGCCAGGAACGGTTTCCGAGCAGTACTTC. Translating gives CASSLEPGTVSEQYF.

By sample share, this clonotype is medium-sized. This chain joins TRBV20-1 and TRBJ2-3; TRBD1 agrees at 8 bases. J gave up 12 bases and V 1 base, and 6 bases lay outside the gene matches. CDR3 length equals 12 residues. The germline gives CDR1 DFQATT, CDR2 SNEGSKA (reference sequence). The CDR3 sequence is CSARVQDRVQYF. In DNA, the CDR3 is TGCAGTGCTAGAGTACAGGACAGGGTCCAGTATTTT.

This clonotype is large. The chain couples TRBV5-1 to TRBJ1-6; D is perhaps TRBD1 (5 bases). This CDR3 spans 16 amino acids. Between the trimmed V and J ends, which lost 0 bases and 10 bases, there was a span of 17 bases. The V gene's germline CDR1 is SGHRS and CDR2 YFSETQ. The CDR3 region has the DNA TGCGCCAGCAGCTTGGAGGGGACGCCGGGGCGATCACCCCTCCACTTT. Its protein product is CASSLEGTPGRSPLHF.

This clonotype is labeled large (0.1 to 1%). The chain employs TRBV13 and TRBJ2-1, with a weak D call TRBD1 (5 bases). Germline lookup yields CDR1 PRHDT and CDR2 FYEKMQ (reference sequence). The CDR3 covers 14 residues. Trimming took 5 bases from V and 12 from J, leaving 20 bases between them. The CDR3 protein is CASSKRQPFGGQFF. In DNA form, the CDR3 reads TGTGCCAGCAGCAAAAGACAGCCCTTTGGTGGGCAGTTCTTC.

This clonotype is medium-sized. The chain is built from TRBV27 and TRBJ1-1; possible D gene TRBD1, 5 bases. Germline V gene sequence: CDR1 MNHEY, CDR2 SMNVEV (reference sequence). Trimming shortened V by 3 bases and J by 6 bases, and 17 bases separated the two germline ends. The CDR3 has 15 residues. The CDR3 DNA reads as TGTGCCAGCAGTTTCCCCAGGGAGTGCTTCCCTGAAGCTTTCTTT. Protein sequence: CASSFPRECFPEAFF.

There are a few counts of this clonotype. The J gene is TRBJ2-1, the V gene TRBV7-9; D is uncertain. This CDR3 contains 21 residues. Germline CDR1 SEHNR, CDR2 FQNEAQ (reference sequence). With 0 bases removed from V and 0 bases from J, the gap between germline ends came to 24 bases. This CDR3 reads CASSLAPGRNRLPSSYNEQFF. The CDR3 DNA follows: TGTGCCAGCAGCTTAGCCCCCGGAAGAAATCGACTTCCCAGCTCCTACAATGAGCAGTTCTTC.

This clonotype has ten or more counts. The rearrangement uses TRBV7-9 and TRBJ2-7; 8 nucleotides agree with TRBD1. Per germline, CDR1 SEHNR and CDR2 FQNEAQ (reference sequence). This CDR3 contains 16 residues. The ends lost 5 bases at V and 3 bases at J; junction bases unmatched: 12. The CDR3 DNA follows: TGTGCCAGCAGCGACCGAGGGGACAGGAGGAGCTACGAGCAGTACTTC. Encoded protein: CASSDRGDRRSYEQYF.

This clonotype is labeled as medium-sized. The chain uses TRBV27 and TRBJ2-7; D might be TRBD1 (6 bases). CDR3 length: 16 residues. Looked up from germline, CDR1 is MNHEY and CDR2 is SMNVEV (reference sequence). V was shortened by 5 bases and J by 5 bases, with 22 bases between the two germline ends. The CDR3 loop is CASSPNTGTPWNEQYF. CDR3 bases: TGTGCCAGCAGTCCTAATACCGGGACACCCTGGAACGAGCAGTACTTC.

This clonotype appeared many times. The V gene is TRBV19, the J gene TRBJ1-2; D remains ambiguous. V was trimmed by 5 bases and J by 5 bases, leaving 9 bases between them. The CDR3 has 12 residues. From germline, CDR1 is LNHDA and CDR2 SQIVND (reference sequence). For the CDR3, the DNA is TGTGCCAGTAGTGATGGCCTTTATGGCTACACCTTC. Its translation: CASSDGLYGYTF. The entire variable domain, with the rest obtained from reference TRBV19 and TRBJ1-2, is as follows: DGGITQSPKYLFRKEGQNVTLSCEQNLNHDAMYWYRQDPGQGLRLIYYSQIVNDFQKGDIAEGYSVSREKKESFPLTVTSAQKNPTAFYLCASSDGLYGYTFGSGTRLTVV.

By share, this clonotype counts as large. The chain links TRBV24-1 to TRBJ2-5, with D perhaps TRBD1 (6 bases). The V gene lost 0 bases and the J gene lost 5 bases, with 15 bases spanning the gap. Per germline, CDR1 KGHDR and CDR2 SFDVKD. CDR3 length equals 16 residues. The CDR3 is CATSDLRAGETETQYF. The CDR3 DNA is TGTGCCACCAGTGATTTGCGGGCAGGGGAGACGGAGACCCAGTACTTC.

In this sample, this clonotype is medium-sized (0.01 to 0.1%). The chain links TRBV19 to TRBJ1-2; D is undetermined. CDR1 and CDR2 (germline): LNHDA, SQIVND (reference sequence). This CDR3 region has 15 residues. V was shortened by 5 bases and J by 4 bases, with 17 bases between the two germline ends. The CDR3: CASSQGPGFFYGYTF. CDR3 sequence (DNA): TGTGCCAGTAGTCAAGGACCCGGGTTCTTCTATGGCTACACCTTC.

This clonotype is classed as medium-sized (0.01 to 0.1%). The V gene is TRBV5-1, the J gene TRBJ2-1; D is possibly TRBD1 or TRBD2 (6 bases each). The CDR3 has 14 amino acids. Germline CDR1 SGHRS, CDR2 YFSETQ. Trimming removed 5 bases from V and 4 bases from J, with 13 bases in between. The chain's CDR3 is CASSRRGEYNEQFF. The CDR3 DNA follows: TGCGCCAGCAGTAGAAGGGGGGAATACAATGAGCAGTTCTTC.

Many counts were recorded for this clonotype. The chain joins TRBV6-1 to TRBJ2-3, with 10 bases aligning to TRBD2. The CDR3 runs to 14 residues. Germline values: CDR1 MNHNS, CDR2 SASEGT. Unmatched junction bases numbered 5, after V lost 7 bases and J lost 4 bases. The CDR3 loop reads CASKASGSADTQYF. The DNA for the CDR3 is TGTGCCAGCAAGGCTAGCGGGAGCGCAGATACGCAGTATTTT.

This clonotype is large by share. The rearrangement uses TRBV6-1 and TRBJ2-1; D unresolved. Germline CDR1 and CDR2: MNHNS and SASEGT. This CDR3 is built from 12 residues. Trimming shortened V by 2 bases and J by 8 bases, and 7 bases separated the two germline ends. CDR3 region: CASSEIRDEQFF. The CDR3 DNA is TGTGCCAGCAGTGAAATTCGGGATGAGCAGTTCTTC.

In this sample, this clonotype is large. This rearrangement joins TRBV28 to TRBJ1-5; 9 bases line up with TRBD1. Losses at the gene ends were 7 bases for V and 4 bases for J; bases not matched to a gene: 8. Germline CDR1 is MDHEN and CDR2 is SYDVKM. The CDR3 covers 15 residues. DNA of the CDR3: TGTGCCAGCATCCCCGGGGACAGGGAAAATCAGCCCCAGCATTTT. It yields the protein CASIPGDRENQPQHF.

This clonotype appeared a few times. The chain is built from TRBV19 and TRBJ1-1, with 7 bases that match TRBD1. V trimming: 6 bases; J trimming: 5 bases; junction bases outside the gene matches: 15. The CDR3 is made up of 16 amino acids. Germline assignment: CDR1 LNHDA and CDR2 SQIVND (reference sequence). The CDR3 nucleotides are TGTGCCAGTAGGTCCCAGGGGGGGTCCTTAGGGACTGAAGCTTTCTTT. It yields the protein CASRSQGGSLGTEAFF.

By share, this clonotype ranks as medium-sized. The chain joins TRBV28 to TRBJ1-1, with a tentative D call TRBD1 (6 bases). Per the germline V gene, CDR1 is MDHEN and CDR2 is SYDVKM. The CDR3 runs 14 residues. V lost 6 bases to trimming and J lost 1 base, with 12 bases between them. The CDR3 loop reads CASSQPGQNTEAFF. The CDR3 DNA reads TGTGCCAGCAGCCAACCGGGACAGAACACTGAAGCTTTCTTT.

This clonotype was seen repeatedly, ten times or more. The chain links TRBV5-5 to TRBJ2-3; D is ambiguous. Germline lookup yields CDR1 SGHKS and CDR2 YYEKEE (reference sequence). The CDR3 consists of 14 residues. Trimming pared 4 bases from V and 6 bases from J, leaving 15 bases between. The chain's CDR3 is CASSRTLFGDTQYF. The CDR3 region has the DNA TGTGCCAGCAGCCGAACCCTGTTCGGGGATACGCAGTATTTT. The variable domain in full, with the rest retrieved from reference TRBV5-5 and TRBJ2-3, is DAGVTQSPTHLIKTRGQQVTLRCSPISGHKSVSWYQQVLGQGPQFIFQYYEKEERGRGNFPDRFSARQFPNYSSELNVNALLLGDSALYLCASSRTLFGDTQYFGPGTRLTVL.

This clonotype is labeled medium-sized. V gene TRBV20-1 combines with J gene TRBJ2-4, with TRBD2 matching 13 bases. The CDR3 runs 17 residues. The J segment lost 6 bases and the V segment lost 1 base, leaving 9 bases of the junction unmatched. The germline gives CDR1 DFQATT, CDR2 SNEGSKA (reference sequence). The CDR3 sequence is CSARVPLAGGPGNIQYF. The CDR3 nucleotides are TGCAGTGCTAGAGTCCCACTAGCGGGAGGGCCGGGAAACATTCAGTACTTC.

This clonotype is judged large. The rearrangement joins TRBV9 to TRBJ2-7, with D possibly matching TRBD2 (5 bases). Trimming removed 0 bases from V and 1 base from J, with 8 bases in between. From germline, CDR1 is SGDLS and CDR2 YYNGEE. The CDR3 sequence is 14 residues long. The CDR3 DNA reads as TGTGCCAGCAGCGTAGAAAGGGAGTCCTACGAGCAGTACTTC. Translation: CASSVERESYEQYF.

This clonotype was observed many times. The V call is TRBV18, the J call TRBJ1-4; D gene uncertain. The CDR3 consists of 15 residues. CDR1 is KGHSH and CDR2 is LQKENI in the germline V gene. Trimming took off 3 bases at V and 4 bases at J, with 12 bases between the two ends. CDR3 sequence (DNA): TGTGCCAGCTCACCGGGTCATGAGAATAATGAAAAACTGTTTTTT. This encodes CASSPGHENNEKLFF. Full variable domain (remainder filled in from reference TRBV18 and TRBJ1-4): NAGVMQNPRHLVRRRGQEARLRCSPMKGHSHVYWYRQLPEEGLKFMVYLQKENIIDESGMPKERFSAEFPKEGPSILRIQQVVRGDSAAYFCASSPGHENNEKLFFGSGTQLSVL.

Judged by abundance, this clonotype is large. The chain combines TRBV7-7 with TRBJ2-5; D gene ambiguous. From germline, CDR1 is SSHAT and CDR2 FNYEAQ (reference sequence). This CDR3 comprises 14 residues. Trimming shortened V by 1 base and J by 3 bases, and 9 bases separated the two germline ends. DNA for the CDR3: TGTGCCAGCAGCTTAGAAGAGTTTGAAGAGACCCAGTACTTC. This encodes CASSLEEFEETQYF.

This clonotype occurred many times. The chain recombines TRBV24-1 with TRBJ2-6, with TRBD1 matching over 8 bases. CDR1 is KGHDR and CDR2 is SFDVKD in the germline V gene. The CDR3 has 18 residues. V dropped 3 bases and J dropped 0; count of bases not matched to a gene: 6. For the CDR3, the DNA is TGTGCCACCAGTGATCCCGGACAGGGCGCCTCTGGGGCCAACGTCCTGACTTTC. Residues: CATSDPGQGASGANVLTF.

This clonotype is classed as large. The gene calls are TRBV5-1 and TRBJ1-4, with 8 nucleotides matching TRBD1. Germline V lookup: CDR1 SGHRS, CDR2 YFSETQ. J was trimmed by 8 bases and V by 4 bases; bases with no gene match: 7. The CDR3 has 14 amino acids. In DNA, the CDR3 is TGCGCCAGCAGCGGGGGACAGGAGCTCGAAAAACTGTTTTTT. It is translated as CASSGGQELEKLFF.

Remarks on this clonotype: The junction does not match germline at one end; this may be a read error. J is TRBJ1-5 and V is TRBV2, with D possibly being TRBD1 (6 bases). This CDR3 has 13 amino acids. Germline CDR1 and CDR2: SNHLY and FYNNEI. The CDR3 reads CASSIQGGKPQHF. The CDR3 DNA follows: TGTGCAAGCAGCATACAGGGCGGCAAGCCCCAGCATTTT.

This chain connects TRBV5-5 to TRBJ2-7, with D unclear. This CDR3 spans 13 amino acids. Germline V lookup: CDR1 SGHKS, CDR2 YYEKEE (reference sequence). Trimming shortened V by 1 base and J by 1 base, and 6 bases separated the two germline ends. CDR3 in amino acids: CASSLYSSYEQYF. The CDR3 nucleotides are TGTGCCAGCAGCTTGTACAGTTCCTACGAGCAGTACTTC.

This clonotype counts as medium-sized (0.01 to 0.1%). V and J are TRBV2 and TRBJ1-5; D gene uncertain. The CDR3 sequence is 13 residues long. From germline, CDR1 is SNHLY and CDR2 FYNNEI. V was pared by 5 bases and J by 0 bases, with 5 bases between. This CDR3 is CASSLYSNQPQHF. In DNA, the CDR3 is TGTGCCAGCAGTCTTTATAGCAATCAGCCCCAGCATTTT.